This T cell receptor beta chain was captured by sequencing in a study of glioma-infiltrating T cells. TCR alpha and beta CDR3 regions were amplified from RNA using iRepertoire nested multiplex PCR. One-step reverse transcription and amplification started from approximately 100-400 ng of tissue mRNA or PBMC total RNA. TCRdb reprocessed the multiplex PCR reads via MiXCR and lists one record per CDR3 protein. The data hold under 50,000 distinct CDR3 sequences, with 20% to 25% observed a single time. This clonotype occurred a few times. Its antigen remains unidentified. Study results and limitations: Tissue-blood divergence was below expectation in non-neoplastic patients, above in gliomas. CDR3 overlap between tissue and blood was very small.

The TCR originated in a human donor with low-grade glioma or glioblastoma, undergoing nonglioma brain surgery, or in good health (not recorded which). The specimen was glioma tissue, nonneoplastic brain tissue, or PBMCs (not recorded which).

This chain's CDR3 is CASSLEGQRGSPLHF. The DNA for the CDR3 is TGCGCCAGCAGCTTGGAGGGACAGAGGGGTTCACCCCTCCACTTT. The chain couples TRBV5-1 to TRBJ1-6; TRBD1 aligns across 7 bases. The CDR3 has 15 residues. Germline CDR1 is SGHRS and CDR2 is YFSETQ. J was trimmed by 9 bases and V by 0 bases; bases with no gene match: 6.